Shown below are 30 T cell receptor beta chains from a single sample sequenced in a study of T cells expressing NK-cell markers. TCRdb derives one entry per CDR3 protein from the 5' RACE reads, leaving out DNA. The table for this sample gives hundreds of thousands of distinct CDR3 sequences. The sequencing input was blood T cells: a sorted CD56 or NKG2C T cell subset, CD4+ or CD8+ T cells, or bulk PBMC T cells (not recorded which). The receptor set was obtained from a woman between 18 and 75 years old in good health.

This chain joins TRBV10-3 and TRBJ2-1. Looked up from germline, CDR1 is ENHRY and CDR2 is SYGVKD. The CDR3 is 13 residues long. CDR3 amino acids: CAISDLLYNEQFF.

V is TRBV5-1 and J is TRBJ1-5; TCRdb proposes TRBD1, but this gene call is untestable without DNA. The CDR3 has 15 amino acids. CDR1 is SGHRS and CDR2 is YFSETQ in the germline V gene. This chain's CDR3 is CASSTGQGGNQPQHF. The complete variable domain, with remaining parts taken from reference TRBV5-1 and TRBJ1-5, reads KAGVTQTPRYLIKTRGQQVTLSCSPISGHRSVSWYQQTPGQGLQFLFEYFSETQRNKGNFPGRFSGRQFSNSRSEMNVSTLELGDSALYLCASSTGQGGNQPQHFGDGTRLSIL.

CDR3 residues: CASSLRSRPQADTQYF. The rearrangement uses TRBV7-3 and TRBJ2-3; TCRdb gives TRBD1 as the D gene, but with no DNA this cannot be confirmed. Germline-derived CDR1 and CDR2 are SGHTA and FQGTGA. CDR3 length: 16 amino acids.

The CDR3 region is CASSPQQGLGEQFF. The chain carries TRBV7-3 and TRBJ2-1; as DNA is missing, the TRBD1 call by TCRdb cannot be tested. The CDR3 has 14 amino acids. Germline loops: CDR1 SGHTA, CDR2 FQGTGA.

V usage is TRBV28 and J usage is TRBJ2-7; the TRBD2 assignment by TCRdb is unverifiable without DNA. Germline V gives CDR1 MDHEN, CDR2 SYDVKM. The CDR3 is 17 residues long. The CDR3 sequence is CASSAPPTSGRANEQYF.

This rearrangement joins TRBV30 to TRBJ2-2; TCRdb indicates TRBD2, and absent DNA this call remains unverified. This CDR3 is built from 15 residues. Germline V gene data show CDR1 as GTSNPN and CDR2 as SVGIG (reference sequence). The CDR3 loop is CAWSKRGGSAGELFF.

CDR3 region: CASSSGTMGNQPQHF. The rearrangement uses TRBV12-3 or TRBV12-4 and TRBJ1-5; TCRdb's D gene call, TRBD1, goes unchecked for lack of DNA. This CDR3 has 15 amino acids.

The chain carries TRBV5-5 and TRBJ2-7; TCRdb names TRBD2, which stays unverified in the absence of DNA. The CDR3 extends over 14 amino acids. In germline, CDR1 is SGHKS, CDR2 YYEKEE (reference sequence). This chain's CDR3 is CASSFPGLSDEQYF.

The chain carries TRBV20-1 and TRBJ2-2; TCRdb returns TRBD1, unconfirmable since there is no DNA. This CDR3 region has 20 residues. Germline CDR1 is DFQATT and CDR2 is SNEGSKA (reference sequence). CDR3 residues: CSARILPSGRNTSNTGELFF.

The rearrangement joins TRBV7-8 to TRBJ2-5; TCRdb reports TRBD1, a call that lacks DNA to check it against. From germline, CDR1 is SGHVS and CDR2 FQNEAQ. This CDR3 region has 15 residues. The CDR3: CASSYDRGLQETQYF.

The V gene is TRBV11-2, the J gene TRBJ1-4; no DNA is available, so the TRBD1 call from TCRdb remains unchecked. CDR3 length: 17 residues. Germline V gene sequence: CDR1 SGHAT, CDR2 FQNNGV. The chain's CDR3 is CASSLISIGQGAEKLFF.

The rearrangement links TRBV28 to TRBJ2-1; TCRdb's D gene call, TRBD1, goes unchecked for lack of DNA. Looked up from germline, CDR1 is MDHEN and CDR2 is SYDVKM. The CDR3 runs to 13 residues. CDR3 protein: CASYDRDYNEQFF.

This chain connects TRBV11-2 to TRBJ1-2; TCRdb proposes TRBD1, but this gene call is untestable without DNA. From germline, CDR1 is SGHAT and CDR2 FQNNGV. This CDR3 is 13 amino acids long. The CDR3 sequence is CASSFRDLRGYTF.

This chain uses TRBV24-1 with TRBJ2-3; TCRdb selects TRBD2, and the lack of DNA leaves this call unchecked. The germline gives CDR1 KGHDR, CDR2 SFDVKD. This CDR3 is built from 13 residues. Here the CDR3 reads CATGLAGSDTQYF.

This chain joins TRBV7-2 and TRBJ1-2; the D call from TCRdb, TRBD1, cannot be confirmed without DNA. The CDR3 sequence is 15 residues long. Germline loops: CDR1 SGHTA, CDR2 FQGNSA. CDR3: CASSFSGQFYYGYTF.

The genes are TRBV20-1 and TRBJ2-1. This CDR3 has 13 residues. Looked up from germline, CDR1 is DFQATT and CDR2 is SNEGSKA (reference sequence). The CDR3 here is CSASASSYNEQFF.

The chain has TRBV29-1 and TRBJ2-2; with no DNA, the TCRdb D assignment of TRBD1 cannot be verified. The CDR3 has 12 residues. The germline gives CDR1 SQVTM, CDR2 ANQGSEA. The CDR3 sequence: CSVHRDPGELFF.

The CDR3 loop is CASSLTAMNTEAFF. The chain carries TRBV5-5 and TRBJ1-1. The germline CDR1 and CDR2 sequences are SGHKS and YYEKEE (reference sequence). This CDR3 has 14 amino acids.

The gene calls are TRBV15 and TRBJ2-1; there is no DNA to check the TCRdb D call of TRBD2. CDR3 length: 14 amino acids. CDR1 and CDR2 (germline): LNHNV, YYDKDF (reference sequence). The CDR3 spells CASRGGRVDNEQFF.

The V call is TRBV12-3 or TRBV12-4, the J call TRBJ2-1; TCRdb's assignment of TRBD2 cannot be checked, as there is no DNA. The CDR3 extends over 14 amino acids. The CDR3: CASSPGLAGGPQFF.

V usage is TRBV20-1 and J usage is TRBJ1-1. This CDR3 is built from 13 residues. The V gene's germline CDR1 is DFQATT and CDR2 SNEGSKA (reference sequence). The CDR3 region is CSATLNSYTEAFF.

The chain is built from TRBV7-2 and TRBJ1-3. Germline V gene lookup returns CDR1 SGHTA and CDR2 FQGNSA. CDR3 length equals 16 residues. The CDR3: CASSPDGTRSGNTIYF.

This chain connects TRBV4-3 to TRBJ2-2; without DNA, the TCRdb call of TRBD2 cannot be checked. CDR1 is LGHNA, CDR2 YSLEER, per germline. The CDR3 covers 19 residues. The CDR3 sequence is CASSQDWRTSGRNTGELFF.

This chain uses TRBV2 with TRBJ1-2; TCRdb's D gene call, TRBD1, goes unchecked for lack of DNA. This CDR3 spans 14 amino acids. The germline V gene encodes CDR1 SNHLY and CDR2 FYNNEI. The CDR3 region is CAKRDAGANYGYTF.

The chain combines TRBV3-1 with TRBJ2-3; TCRdb returns TRBD1, unconfirmable since there is no DNA. Germline-derived CDR1 and CDR2 are LGHDT and YNNKEL (reference sequence). The CDR3 has 17 residues. CDR3 region: CASSQAWARANTDTQYF.

The chain combines TRBV18 with TRBJ1-2. The CDR3 is made up of 13 amino acids. Germline values: CDR1 KGHSH, CDR2 LQKENI. CDR3 loop: CASSPLEVYGYTF.

The J gene is TRBJ2-1, the V gene TRBV7-3; TCRdb designates TRBD2, a call that cannot be tested without DNA. From germline, CDR1 is SGHTA and CDR2 FQGTGA. The CDR3 is 14 residues long. CDR3 loop: CASSLTNGLNEQFF.

The chain joins TRBV24-1 to TRBJ2-3; TCRdb picks TRBD2, but there is no DNA to check that call. From germline, CDR1 is KGHDR and CDR2 SFDVKD. The CDR3 is made up of 14 amino acids. This chain's CDR3 is CATSGSFLTDTQYF.

This chain connects TRBV10-3 to TRBJ2-3. In germline, CDR1 is ENHRY, CDR2 SYGVKD. The CDR3 is 12 residues long. The CDR3 region is CAISEWADTQYF.

This sequence joins TRBV25-1 and TRBJ2-2; TCRdb returns TRBD2, unconfirmable since there is no DNA. From germline, CDR1 is MGHDK and CDR2 SYGVNS. This CDR3 is 13 amino acids long. The CDR3 sequence: CASSESPARELFF.